This T cell receptor (beta chain) stems from a study of blood T cell repertoires in COVID-19. About the research overall: Samples of COVID-19 (acute and convalescent) were obtained from the United States, Italy and Spain. In each case, the material was cDNA or gDNA derived from T cells, B-cell-depleted T cells, or PBMCs.

Looked up from germline, CDR1 is MDHEN and CDR2 is SYDVKM. The CDR3 extends over 13 amino acids. Trimming shortened V by 2 bases and J by 15 bases, and 14 bases separated the two germline ends. The authors' processing: Reference gene primer amplification gave nucleated cell count estimates. The assay was immunoSEQ multiplex PCR, and TCRdb's table has in-frame clones only and misses some. For V, J and clone size, that table is used; D and trimming come from the DNA. The repertoire holds 150,000 to 180,000 clones, roughly nine tenths seen once, with over 0.45% in the top ten. The sequenced sample was peripheral blood. This chain connects TRBV28 to TRBJ1-6; a weak D match, TRBD1 (6 bases). This clonotype was sampled from a middle-aged man with acute or convalescent COVID-19. The CDR3 sequence is CASSLDRNRLLHF. The CDR3 nucleotides read TGTGCCAGCAGTTTAGACAGGAACCGTCTCCTCCACTTT.